This T cell receptor (beta chain) was profiled in a study of chemoradiotherapy in HPV16-positive cancers. Whole-study results and caveats: Non-HPV-specific T cells did not expand in tumors during treatment, whereas candidate HPV-specific clones and E7-related motifs did.

The repertoire was sequenced with immunoSEQ multiplex PCR; TCRdb's copy has only in-frame clones and lacks some. Among tens of thousands of clones listed, roughly 87% were seen once. This CDR3 spans 13 amino acids. Germline V gene data show CDR1 as GTSNPN and CDR2 as SVGIG (reference sequence). Trimming cost V 3 bases and J 3 bases, with 9 bases left between them. To note about this clone: What it binds is not known.

The sequence was collected from a human donor with HPV-associated anogenital cancer. The sequencing used blood, collected from a patient who underwent chemoradiotherapy. The chain has TRBV30 and TRBJ1-5, with a possible D match to TRBD1 (5 bases). For the CDR3, the DNA is TGTGCCTGGAGATCGGGACTCAATCAGCCCCAGCATTTT. This codes for CAWRSGLNQPQHF.